Detailed here is one T cell receptor (beta chain). In the authors' workflow: Quantification of nucleated cells was approximated via reference gene primer amplification. Profiled with immunoSEQ multiplex PCR; TCRdb holds only in-frame clones, not every one. The V and J calls and clone size come from that table; D and trimming were worked out from the DNA. The table has under 150,000 clones, approximately 81% seen once. These data originate in a study of blood T cell repertoires in COVID-19. Background on the study: COVID-19 samples, acute and convalescent, were from the United States, Italy and Spain. Sample material is recorded as cDNA or gDNA derived from T cells, B-cell-depleted T cells, or PBMCs.

The clonotype was recovered from a human donor in a cohort sampled during active COVID-19. Input material: peripheral blood.

The CDR3 spells CASSSTPFGNQPQHF. CDR3 bases: TGTGCCAGCAGTTCGACACCGTTCGGCAATCAGCCCCAGCATTTT. This sequence joins TRBV27 and TRBJ1-5; D ambiguous. Looked up from germline, CDR1 is MNHEY and CDR2 is SMNVEV (reference sequence). V lost 4 bases and J lost 2, with 12 bases in between. This CDR3 spans 15 amino acids.